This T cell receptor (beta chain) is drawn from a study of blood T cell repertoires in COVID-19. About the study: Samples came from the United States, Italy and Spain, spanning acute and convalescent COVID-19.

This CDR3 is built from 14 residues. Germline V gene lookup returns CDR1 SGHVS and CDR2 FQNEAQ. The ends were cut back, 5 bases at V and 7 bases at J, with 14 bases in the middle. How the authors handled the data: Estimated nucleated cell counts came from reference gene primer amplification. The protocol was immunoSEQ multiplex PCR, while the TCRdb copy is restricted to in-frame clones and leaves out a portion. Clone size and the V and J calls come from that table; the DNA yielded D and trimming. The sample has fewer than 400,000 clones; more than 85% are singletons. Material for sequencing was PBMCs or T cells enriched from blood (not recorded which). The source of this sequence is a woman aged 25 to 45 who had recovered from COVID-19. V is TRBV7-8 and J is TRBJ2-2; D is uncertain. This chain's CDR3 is CASSLSRLVGELFF. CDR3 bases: TGTGCCAGCAGCCTCTCCCGGTTGGTCGGGGAGCTGTTTTTT.